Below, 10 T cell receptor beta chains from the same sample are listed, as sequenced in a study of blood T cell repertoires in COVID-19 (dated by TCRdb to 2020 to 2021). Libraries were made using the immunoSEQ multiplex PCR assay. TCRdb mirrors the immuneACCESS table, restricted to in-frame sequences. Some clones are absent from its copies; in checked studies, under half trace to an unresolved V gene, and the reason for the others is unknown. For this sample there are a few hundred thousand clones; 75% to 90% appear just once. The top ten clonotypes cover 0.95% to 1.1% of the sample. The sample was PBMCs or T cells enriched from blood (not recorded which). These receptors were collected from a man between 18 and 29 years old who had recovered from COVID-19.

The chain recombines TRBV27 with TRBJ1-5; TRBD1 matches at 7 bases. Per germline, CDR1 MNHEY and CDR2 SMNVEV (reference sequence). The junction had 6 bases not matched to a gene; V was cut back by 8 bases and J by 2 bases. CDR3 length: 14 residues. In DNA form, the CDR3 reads TGTGCCAGCGGCATTACAGGGGGCAATCAGCCCCAGCATTTT. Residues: CASGITGGNQPQHF.

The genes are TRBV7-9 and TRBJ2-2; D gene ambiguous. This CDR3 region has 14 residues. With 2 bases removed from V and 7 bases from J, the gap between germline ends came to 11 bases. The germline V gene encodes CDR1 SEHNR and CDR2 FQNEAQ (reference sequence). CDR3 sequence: CASSLSRAHGELFF. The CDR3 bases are TGTGCCAGCAGCTTATCTCGAGCGCACGGGGAGCTGTTTTTT.

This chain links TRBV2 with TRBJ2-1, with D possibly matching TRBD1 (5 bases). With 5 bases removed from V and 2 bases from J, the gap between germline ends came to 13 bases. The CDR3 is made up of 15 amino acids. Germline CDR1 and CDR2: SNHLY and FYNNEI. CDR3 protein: CASSRMQGPYNEQFF. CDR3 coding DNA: TGTGCCAGCAGTCGAATGCAGGGCCCCTACAATGAGCAGTTCTTC.

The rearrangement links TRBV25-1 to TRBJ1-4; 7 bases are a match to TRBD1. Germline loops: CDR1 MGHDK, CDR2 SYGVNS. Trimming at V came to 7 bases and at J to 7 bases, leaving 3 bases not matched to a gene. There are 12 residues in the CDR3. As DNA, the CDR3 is TGTGCCAGCAACCGGGACAGTGAAAAACTGTTTTTT. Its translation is CASNRDSEKLFF.

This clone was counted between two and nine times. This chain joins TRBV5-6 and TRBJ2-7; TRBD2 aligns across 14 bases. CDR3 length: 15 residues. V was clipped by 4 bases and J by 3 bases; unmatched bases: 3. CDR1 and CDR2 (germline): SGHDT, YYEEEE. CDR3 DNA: TGTGCCAGCAGCGCCGGGACTAGCGGGAGCTACGAGCAGTACTTC. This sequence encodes CASSAGTSGSYEQYF.

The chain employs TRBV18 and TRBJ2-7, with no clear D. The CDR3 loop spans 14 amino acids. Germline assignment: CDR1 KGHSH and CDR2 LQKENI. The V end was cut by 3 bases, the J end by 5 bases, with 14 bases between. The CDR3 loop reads CASSPVAPEDEQYF. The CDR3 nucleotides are TGTGCCAGCTCACCCGTGGCTCCCGAGGACGAGCAGTACTTC.

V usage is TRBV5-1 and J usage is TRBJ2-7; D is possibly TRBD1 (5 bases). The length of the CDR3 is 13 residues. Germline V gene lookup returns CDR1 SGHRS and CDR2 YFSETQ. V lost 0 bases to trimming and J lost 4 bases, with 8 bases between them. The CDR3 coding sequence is TGCGCCAGCAGCTTGGCAGGGCAATACGAGCAGTACTTC. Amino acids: CASSLAGQYEQYF. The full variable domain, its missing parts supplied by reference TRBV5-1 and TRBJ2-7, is KAGVTQTPRYLIKTRGQQVTLSCSPISGHRSVSWYQQTPGQGLQFLFEYFSETQRNKGNFPGRFSGRQFSNSRSEMNVSTLELGDSALYLCASSLAGQYEQYFGPGTRLTVT.

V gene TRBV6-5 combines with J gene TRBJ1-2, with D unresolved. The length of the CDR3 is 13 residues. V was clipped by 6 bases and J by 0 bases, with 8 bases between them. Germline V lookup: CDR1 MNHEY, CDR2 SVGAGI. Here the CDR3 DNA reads TGTGCCAGCAGGCTTACTCCTAACTATGGCTACACCTTC. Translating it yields CASRLTPNYGYTF.

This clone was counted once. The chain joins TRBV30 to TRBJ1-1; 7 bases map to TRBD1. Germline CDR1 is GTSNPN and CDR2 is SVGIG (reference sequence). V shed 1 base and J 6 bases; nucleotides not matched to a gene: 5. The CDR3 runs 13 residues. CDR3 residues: CAWSATGAAEAFF. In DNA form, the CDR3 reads TGTGCCTGGAGTGCCACAGGGGCGGCTGAAGCTTTCTTT.

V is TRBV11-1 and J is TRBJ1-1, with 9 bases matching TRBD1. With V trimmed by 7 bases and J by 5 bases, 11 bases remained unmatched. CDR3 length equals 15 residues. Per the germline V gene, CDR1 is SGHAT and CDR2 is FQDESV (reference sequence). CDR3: CASTEGQGRGTEAFF. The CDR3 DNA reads TGTGCCAGCACCGAAGGACAGGGGAGGGGGACTGAAGCTTTCTTT.